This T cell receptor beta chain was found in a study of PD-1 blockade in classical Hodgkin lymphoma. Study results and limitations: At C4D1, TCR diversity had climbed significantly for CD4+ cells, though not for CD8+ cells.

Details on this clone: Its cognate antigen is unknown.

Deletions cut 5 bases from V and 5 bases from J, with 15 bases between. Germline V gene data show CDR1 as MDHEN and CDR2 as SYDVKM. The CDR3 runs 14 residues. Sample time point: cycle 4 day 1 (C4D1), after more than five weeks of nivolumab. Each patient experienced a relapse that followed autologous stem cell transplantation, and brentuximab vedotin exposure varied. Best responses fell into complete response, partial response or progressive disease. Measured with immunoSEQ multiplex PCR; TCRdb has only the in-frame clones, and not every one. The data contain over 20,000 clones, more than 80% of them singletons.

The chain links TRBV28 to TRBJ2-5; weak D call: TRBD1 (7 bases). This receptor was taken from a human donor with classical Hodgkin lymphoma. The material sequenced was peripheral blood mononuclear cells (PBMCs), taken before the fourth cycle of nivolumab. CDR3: CASSPPQGRETQYF. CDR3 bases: TGTGCCAGCAGTCCGCCACAGGGGAGGGAGACCCAGTACTTC.